What follows are 3 T cell receptor beta chains derived from one specimen sequenced in a study of cytomegalovirus exposure and HLA in healthy donors (dated by TCRdb to 2016 to 2017). The method behind the library was the immunoSEQ multiplex PCR assay. For the multiplex PCR, a mixture combining 60 forward primers for TCR Vbeta segments and 13 reverse primers for TCR Jbeta segments was used. Here the immuneACCESS table is served through TCRdb, limited to in-frame sequences with V and J called. Missing clones are a known gap in these copies; in checked studies unresolved V genes cover under half, and the rest lacks a known reason. The sample table records some 69,000 clones; roughly two thirds of these occur just once. Together, the top ten hold less than 15% of the sample. Sequencing was performed on PBMCs. All receptors derive from a male donor in good health and CMV-seropositive.

This chain joins TRBV6-1 and TRBJ2-2; 7 bases are shared with TRBD2. V was pared by 5 bases and J by 0 bases, with 3 bases of the junction left unmatched. The length of the CDR3 is 15 residues. Germline CDR1 reads MNHNS; CDR2 reads SASEGT. CDR3 region: CASSFGGSNTGELFF. The CDR3 nucleotides read TGTGCCAGCAGTTTCGGGGGGTCGAACACCGGGGAGCTGTTTTTT.

This clone was recorded a few times. The same CDR3 can be traced to other DNA sequences in this sample. This chain uses TRBV30 with TRBJ1-1; a possible D gene is TRBD1 (6 bases). The CDR3 has 13 residues. Germline CDR1 GTSNPN, CDR2 SVGIG (reference sequence). The germline V and J ends were trimmed by 0 bases and 4 bases, with 9 bases remaining between them. CDR3 sequence: CAWSVGQPTEAFF. DNA of the CDR3: TGTGCCTGGAGTGTAGGACAGCCCACTGAAGCTTTCTTT. Combining the CDR3 with reference TRBV30 and TRBJ1-1 gives the whole variable domain SQTIHQWPATLVQPVGSPLSLECTVEGTSNPNLYWYRQAAGRGLQLLFYSVGIGQISSEVPQNLSASRPQDRQFILSSKKLLLSDSGFYLCAWSVGQPTEAFFGQGTRLTVV.

This clone appeared a few times. The chain uses TRBV5-6 and TRBJ2-5; perhaps TRBD2 as D (6 bases). Germline CDR1 is SGHDT and CDR2 is YYEEEE. V lost 1 base and J lost 5, with 18 bases in between. The CDR3 has 16 amino acids. CDR3 protein: CASSLRKWGVPETQYF. The CDR3 bases are TGTGCCAGCAGCTTGCGGAAATGGGGGGTCCCGGAGACCCAGTACTTC.